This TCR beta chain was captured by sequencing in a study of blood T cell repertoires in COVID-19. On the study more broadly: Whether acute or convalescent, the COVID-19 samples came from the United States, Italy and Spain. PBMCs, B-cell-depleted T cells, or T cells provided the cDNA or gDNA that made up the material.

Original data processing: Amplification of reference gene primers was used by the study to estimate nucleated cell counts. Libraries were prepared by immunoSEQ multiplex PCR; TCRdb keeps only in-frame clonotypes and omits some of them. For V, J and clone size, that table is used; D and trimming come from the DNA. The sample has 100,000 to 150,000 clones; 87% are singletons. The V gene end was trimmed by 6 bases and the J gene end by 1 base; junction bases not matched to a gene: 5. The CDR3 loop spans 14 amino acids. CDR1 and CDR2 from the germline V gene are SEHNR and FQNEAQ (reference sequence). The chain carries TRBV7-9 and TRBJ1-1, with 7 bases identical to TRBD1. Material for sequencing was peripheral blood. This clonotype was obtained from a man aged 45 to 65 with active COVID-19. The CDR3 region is CASRTQGRNTEAFF. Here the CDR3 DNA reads TGTGCCAGCAGGACACAGGGGAGGAACACTGAAGCTTTCTTT. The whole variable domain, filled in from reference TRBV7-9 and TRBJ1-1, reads DTGVSQNPRHKITKRGQNVTFRCDPISEHNRLYWYRQTLGQGPEFLTYFQNEAQLEKSRLLSDRFSAERPKGSFSTLEIQRTEQGDSAMYLCASRTQGRNTEAFFGQGTRLTVV.